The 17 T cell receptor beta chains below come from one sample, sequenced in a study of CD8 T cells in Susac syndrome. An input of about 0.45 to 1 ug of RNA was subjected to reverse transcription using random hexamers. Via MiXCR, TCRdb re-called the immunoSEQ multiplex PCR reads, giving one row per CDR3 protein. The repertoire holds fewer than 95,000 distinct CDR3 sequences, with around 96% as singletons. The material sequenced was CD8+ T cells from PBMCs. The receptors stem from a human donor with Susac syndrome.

The CDR3 sequence is CASSVEGNTEAFF. DNA of the CDR3: TGTGCCAGCAGCGTAGAAGGTAACACTGAAGCTTTCTTT. The V call is TRBV9, the J call TRBJ1-1; no clear D. The CDR3 runs 13 residues. V was trimmed by 0 bases and J by 2 bases, leaving 5 bases between them. Germline V lookup: CDR1 SGDLS, CDR2 YYNGEE. Together with reference TRBV9 and TRBJ1-1, the CDR3 gives the full variable domain: DSGVTQTPKHLITATGQRVTLRCSPRSGDLSVYWYQQSLDQGLQFLIQYYNGEERAKGNILERFSAQQFPDLHSELNLSSLELGDSALYFCASSVEGNTEAFFGQGTRLTVV.

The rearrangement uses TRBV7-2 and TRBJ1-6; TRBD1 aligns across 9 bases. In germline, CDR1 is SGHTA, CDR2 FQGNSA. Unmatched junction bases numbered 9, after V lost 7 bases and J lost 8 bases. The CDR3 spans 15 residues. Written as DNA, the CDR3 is TGTGCCAGCAACGACCCCTGGACAGGGGATTCACCCCTCCACTTT. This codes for CASNDPWTGDSPLHF. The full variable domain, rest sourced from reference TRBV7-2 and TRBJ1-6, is GAGVSQSPSNKVTEKGKDVELRCDPISGHTALYWYRQSLGQGLEFLIYFQGNSAPDKSGLPSDRFSAERTGGSVSTLTIQRTQQEDSAVYLCASNDPWTGDSPLHFGNGTRLTVT.

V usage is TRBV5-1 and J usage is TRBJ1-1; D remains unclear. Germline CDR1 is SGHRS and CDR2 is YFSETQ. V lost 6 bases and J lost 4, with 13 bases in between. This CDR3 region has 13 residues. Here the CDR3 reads CASTGSGFTEAFF. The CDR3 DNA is TGCGCCAGCACGGGTTCTGGTTTCACTGAAGCTTTCTTT. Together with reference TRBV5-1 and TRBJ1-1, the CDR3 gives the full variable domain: KAGVTQTPRYLIKTRGQQVTLSCSPISGHRSVSWYQQTPGQGLQFLFEYFSETQRNKGNFPGRFSGRQFSNSRSEMNVSTLELGDSALYLCASTGSGFTEAFFGQGTRLTVV.

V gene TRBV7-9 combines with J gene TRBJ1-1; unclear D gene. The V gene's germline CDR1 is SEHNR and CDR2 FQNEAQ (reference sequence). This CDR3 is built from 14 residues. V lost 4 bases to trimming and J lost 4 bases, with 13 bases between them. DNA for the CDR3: TGTGCCAGCAGCTCTGGGTCTTACGCCACTGAAGCTTTCTTT. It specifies CASSSGSYATEAFF.

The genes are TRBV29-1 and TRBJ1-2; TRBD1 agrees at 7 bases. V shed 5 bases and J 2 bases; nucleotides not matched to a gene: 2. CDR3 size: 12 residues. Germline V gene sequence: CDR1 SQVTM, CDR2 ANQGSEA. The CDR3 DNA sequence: TGCAGCGTTATGACAGGGAACTATGGCTACACCTTC. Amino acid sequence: CSVMTGNYGYTF.

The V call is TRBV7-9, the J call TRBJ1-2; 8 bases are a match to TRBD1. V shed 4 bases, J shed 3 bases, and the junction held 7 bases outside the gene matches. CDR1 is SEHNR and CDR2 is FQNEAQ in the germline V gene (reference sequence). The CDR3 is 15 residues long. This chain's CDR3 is CASSSTGGTDYGYTF. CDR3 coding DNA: TGTGCCAGCAGCTCCACAGGGGGGACAGACTATGGCTACACCTTC.

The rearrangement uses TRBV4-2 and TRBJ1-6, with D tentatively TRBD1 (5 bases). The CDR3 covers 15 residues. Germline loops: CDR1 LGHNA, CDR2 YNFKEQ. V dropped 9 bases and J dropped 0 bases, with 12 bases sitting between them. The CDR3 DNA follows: TGTGCCAGTAAGGGGCAGATCTCCTATAATTCACCCCTCCACTTT. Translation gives CASKGQISYNSPLHF.

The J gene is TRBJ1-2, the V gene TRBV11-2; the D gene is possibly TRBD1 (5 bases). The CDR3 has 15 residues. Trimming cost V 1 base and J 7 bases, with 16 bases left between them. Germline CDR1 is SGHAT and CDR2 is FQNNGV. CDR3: CASSLVSAGSRGYTF. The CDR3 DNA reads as TGTGCCAGCAGCTTAGTGTCCGCAGGGAGCCGTGGCTACACCTTC.

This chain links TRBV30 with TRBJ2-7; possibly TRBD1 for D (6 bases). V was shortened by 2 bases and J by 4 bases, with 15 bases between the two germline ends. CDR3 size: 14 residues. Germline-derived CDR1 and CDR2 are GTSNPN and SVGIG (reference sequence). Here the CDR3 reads CAWSLKDRSYEQYF. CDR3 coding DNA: TGTGCCTGGAGTCTGAAGGACAGAAGTTACGAGCAGTACTTC.

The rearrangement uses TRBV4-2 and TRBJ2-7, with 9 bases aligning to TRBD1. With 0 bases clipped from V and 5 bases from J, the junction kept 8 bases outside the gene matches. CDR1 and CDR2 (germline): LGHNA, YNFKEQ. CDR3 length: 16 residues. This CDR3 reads CASSQEAGQGKNEQYF. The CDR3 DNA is TGTGCCAGCAGCCAAGAGGCCGGACAGGGGAAGAACGAGCAGTACTTC.

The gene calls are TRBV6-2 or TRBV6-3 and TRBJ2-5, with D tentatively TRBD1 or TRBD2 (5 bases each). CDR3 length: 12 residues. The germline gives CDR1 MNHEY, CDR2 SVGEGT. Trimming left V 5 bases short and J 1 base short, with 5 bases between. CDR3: CASSGTQETQYF. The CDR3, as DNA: TGTGCCAGCAGTGGGACCCAAGAGACCCAGTACTTC.

In DNA, the CDR3 is TGCGCCAGCAGCAGAACAGGGGGCGCCTATGGCTACACCTTC. Its protein is CASSRTGGAYGYTF. The chain is built from TRBV5-1 and TRBJ1-2, with TRBD1 identical over 9 bases. CDR3 length equals 14 residues. Germline V gives CDR1 SGHRS, CDR2 YFSETQ. The junction had 5 bases not matched to a gene; V was cut back by 4 bases and J by 4 bases.

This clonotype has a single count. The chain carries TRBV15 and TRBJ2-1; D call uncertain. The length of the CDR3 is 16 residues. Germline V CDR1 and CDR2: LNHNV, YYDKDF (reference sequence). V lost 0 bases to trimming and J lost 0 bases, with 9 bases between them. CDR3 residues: CATSRDRASSYNEQFF. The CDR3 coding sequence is TGTGCCACCAGCAGAGATAGGGCTAGCTCCTACAATGAGCAGTTCTTC.

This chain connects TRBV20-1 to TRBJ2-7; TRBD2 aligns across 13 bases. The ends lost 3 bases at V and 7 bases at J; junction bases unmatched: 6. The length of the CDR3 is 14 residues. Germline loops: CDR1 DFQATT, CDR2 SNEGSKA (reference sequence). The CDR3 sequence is CSASTSGGASEQYF. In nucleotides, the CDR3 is TGCAGTGCTAGCACTAGCGGGGGGGCGTCTGAGCAGTACTTC.

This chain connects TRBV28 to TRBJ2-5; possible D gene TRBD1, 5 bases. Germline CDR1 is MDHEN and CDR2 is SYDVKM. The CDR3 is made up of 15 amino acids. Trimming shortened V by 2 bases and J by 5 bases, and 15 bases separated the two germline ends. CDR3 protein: CASSLPIGRAETQYF. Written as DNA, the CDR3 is TGTGCCAGCAGTTTACCCATCGGCAGGGCGGAGACCCAGTACTTC.

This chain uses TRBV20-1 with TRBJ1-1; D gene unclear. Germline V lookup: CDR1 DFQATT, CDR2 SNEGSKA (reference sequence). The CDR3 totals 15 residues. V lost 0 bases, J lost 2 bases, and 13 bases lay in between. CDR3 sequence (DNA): TGCAGTGCTAGAGATCGTGGGGTCCCAAACACTGAAGCTTTCTTT. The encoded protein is CSARDRGVPNTEAFF.

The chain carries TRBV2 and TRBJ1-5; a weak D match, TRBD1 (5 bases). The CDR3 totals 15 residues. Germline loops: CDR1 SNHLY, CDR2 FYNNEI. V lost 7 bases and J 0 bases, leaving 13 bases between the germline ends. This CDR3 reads CASTREGYSNQPQHF. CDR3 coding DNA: TGTGCCAGCACCAGGGAGGGGTATAGCAATCAGCCCCAGCATTTT.